This entry features one TCR beta chain sequence. The data originate from a study of blood T cell repertoires in COVID-19. TCRdb's copy holds only in-frame clones and misses some; the assay was immunoSEQ multiplex PCR. Of about 280,000 clones in the sample, around 85% were seen once. Everyone who took part was about 18 to 90 years old, and they came from over 20 US areas. The V segment lost 1 base and the J segment 2 bases; nucleotides outside the gene matches: 6. Per germline, CDR1 SQVTM and CDR2 ANQGSEA. The CDR3 has 16 residues. The sequence came from a woman aged 45-65 years who had recovered from COVID-19. The chain uses TRBV29-1 and TRBJ2-5, with TRBD1 matching 11 bases. Sequenced input: PBMCs or T cells enriched from blood (not recorded which). The CDR3: CSVEGDGTGGQETQYF. CDR3 DNA sequence: TGCAGCGTTGAAGGGGATGGGACAGGGGGTCAAGAGACCCAGTACTTC.